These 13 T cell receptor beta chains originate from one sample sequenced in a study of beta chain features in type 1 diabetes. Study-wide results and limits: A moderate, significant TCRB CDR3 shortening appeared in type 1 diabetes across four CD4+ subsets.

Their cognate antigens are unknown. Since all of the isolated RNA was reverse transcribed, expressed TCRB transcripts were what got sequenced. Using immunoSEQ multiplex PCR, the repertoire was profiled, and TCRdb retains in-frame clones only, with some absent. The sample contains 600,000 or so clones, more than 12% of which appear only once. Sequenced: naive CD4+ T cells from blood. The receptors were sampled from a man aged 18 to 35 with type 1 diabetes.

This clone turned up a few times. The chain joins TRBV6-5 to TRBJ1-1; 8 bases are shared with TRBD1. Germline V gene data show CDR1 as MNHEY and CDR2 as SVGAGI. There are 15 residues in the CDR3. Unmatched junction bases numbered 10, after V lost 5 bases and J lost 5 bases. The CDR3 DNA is TGTGCCAGCAGTCCGGAGGGGACAGGAAGGACTGAAGCTTTCTTT. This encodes CASSPEGTGRTEAFF.

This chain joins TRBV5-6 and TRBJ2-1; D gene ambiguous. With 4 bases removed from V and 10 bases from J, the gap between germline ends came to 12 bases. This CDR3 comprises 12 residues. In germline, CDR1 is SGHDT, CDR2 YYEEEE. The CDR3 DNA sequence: TGTGCCAGCAGCCCCAACCGACGCGAGCAGTTCTTC. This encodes CASSPNRREQFF.

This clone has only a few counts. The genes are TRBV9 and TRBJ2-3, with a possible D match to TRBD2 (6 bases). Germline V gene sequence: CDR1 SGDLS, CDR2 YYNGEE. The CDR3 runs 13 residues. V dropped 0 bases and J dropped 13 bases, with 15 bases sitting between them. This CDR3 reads CASSVGAGEVEYF. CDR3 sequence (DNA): TGTGCCAGCAGCGTAGGGGCCGGGGAGGTCGAGTATTTT.

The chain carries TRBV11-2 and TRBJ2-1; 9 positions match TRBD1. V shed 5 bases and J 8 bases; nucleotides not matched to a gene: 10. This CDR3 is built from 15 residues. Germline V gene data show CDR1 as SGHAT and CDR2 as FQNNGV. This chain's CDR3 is CASSPLGTGRDEQFF. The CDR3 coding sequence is TGTGCCAGCAGCCCCCTCGGGACAGGGAGAGATGAGCAGTTCTTC. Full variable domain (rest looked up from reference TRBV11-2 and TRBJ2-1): EAGVAQSPRYKIIEKRQSVAFWCNPISGHATLYWYQQILGQGPKLLIQFQNNGVVDDSQLPKDRFSAERLKGVDSTLKIQPAKLEDSAVYLCASSPLGTGRDEQFFGPGTRLTVL.

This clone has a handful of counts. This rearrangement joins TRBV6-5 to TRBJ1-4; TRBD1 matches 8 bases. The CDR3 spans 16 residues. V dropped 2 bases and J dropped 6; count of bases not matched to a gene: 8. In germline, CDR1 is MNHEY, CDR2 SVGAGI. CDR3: CASSYQWDRKYEKLFF. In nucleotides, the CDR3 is TGTGCCAGCAGTTACCAATGGGACAGGAAATATGAAAAACTGTTTTTT.

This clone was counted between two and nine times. The CDR3 is CASSFGLAGVETQYF. The CDR3 DNA sequence: TGCGCCAGCAGCTTTGGACTAGCGGGGGTAGAGACCCAGTACTTC. The chain combines TRBV5-1 with TRBJ2-5, with TRBD2 matching 13 bases. This CDR3 contains 15 residues. The V gene end was trimmed by 2 bases and the J gene end by 4 bases; junction bases not matched to a gene: 2. The V gene's germline CDR1 is SGHRS and CDR2 YFSETQ.

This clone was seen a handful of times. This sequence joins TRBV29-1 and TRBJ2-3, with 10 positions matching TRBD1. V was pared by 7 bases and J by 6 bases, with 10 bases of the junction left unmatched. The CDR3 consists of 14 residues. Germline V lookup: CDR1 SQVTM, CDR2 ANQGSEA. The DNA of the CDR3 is TGCAGCGCCCCCCAGGGACAGGGGACCGATACGCAGTATTTT. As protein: CSAPQGQGTDTQYF.

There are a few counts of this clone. The CDR3 is CASSLAVVGGSVEQFF. For the CDR3, the DNA is TGCGCCAGCAGCTTGGCCGTGGTTGGCGGGAGTGTTGAGCAGTTCTTC. The genes are TRBV5-1 and TRBJ2-1, with 7 bases matching TRBD2. Germline loops: CDR1 SGHRS, CDR2 YFSETQ. The CDR3 runs to 16 residues. The V segment lost 0 bases and the J segment 9 bases; nucleotides outside the gene matches: 12.

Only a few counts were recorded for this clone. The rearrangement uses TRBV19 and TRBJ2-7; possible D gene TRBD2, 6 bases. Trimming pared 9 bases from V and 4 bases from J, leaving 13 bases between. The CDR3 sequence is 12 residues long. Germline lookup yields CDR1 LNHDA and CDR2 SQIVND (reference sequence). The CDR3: CARTDAGYEQYF. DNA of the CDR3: TGTGCCAGGACGGACGCGGGGTACGAGCAGTACTTC.

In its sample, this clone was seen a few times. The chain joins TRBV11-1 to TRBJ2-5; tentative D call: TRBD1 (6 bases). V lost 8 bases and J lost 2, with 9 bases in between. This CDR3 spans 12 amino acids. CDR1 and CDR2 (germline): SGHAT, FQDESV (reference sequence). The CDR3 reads CASRDTQETQYF. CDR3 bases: TGTGCCAGCCGGGACACACAAGAGACCCAGTACTTC.

CDR3: CASSMGALADQETQYF. In nucleotides, the CDR3 is TGTGCCAGTAGCATGGGGGCTCTAGCGGATCAAGAGACCCAGTACTTC. This chain joins TRBV19 and TRBJ2-5; tentative D call: TRBD2 (7 bases). CDR1 and CDR2 (germline): LNHDA, SQIVND (reference sequence). CDR3 length: 16 amino acids. Trimming took 6 bases from V and 2 from J, leaving 19 bases between them.

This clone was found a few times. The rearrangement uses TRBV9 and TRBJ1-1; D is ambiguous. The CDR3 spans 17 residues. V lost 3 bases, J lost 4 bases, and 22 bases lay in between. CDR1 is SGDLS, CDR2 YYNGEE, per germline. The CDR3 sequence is CASSARPAGYSGTEAFF. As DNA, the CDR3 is TGTGCCAGCAGCGCCAGACCCGCAGGCTACTCGGGCACTGAAGCTTTCTTT.

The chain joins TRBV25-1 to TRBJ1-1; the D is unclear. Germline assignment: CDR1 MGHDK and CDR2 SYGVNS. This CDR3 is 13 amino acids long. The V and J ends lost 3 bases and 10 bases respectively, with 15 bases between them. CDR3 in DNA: TGTGCCAGCAGTGATGGTGGGTCACGTCTAGCTTTCTTT. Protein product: CASSDGGSRLAFF.